Sequencing of this T cell receptor (beta chain) was carried out in a study of vaccination and CD4 T cells after COVID-19 (dated by TCRdb to the early 2020s). Concerning the study at large: Convalescent patients had a positive SARS-CoV-2 result on nasal swab PCR, and of these patients, several had mild disease and one had severe disease. Two doses of either the Pfizer-BioNTech BNT162b2 vaccine (n=8) or the Moderna mRNA-1273 vaccine (n=2) were administered to participants. Culture stimuli were overlapping spike peptide pools from SARS-CoV-2 and from the common cold coronaviruses HCoV-NL63, HCoV-OC43 and HCoV-229E. As controls, cultures received a CEFX viral epitope pool (the positive control), an HIV-1 Nef peptide pool (the negative control), or no peptide at all. Post-vaccine blood samples were obtained a median of roughly 75 days after the second vaccine dose, with a range of roughly 12 to 250 days. In the convalescent cohort there were six males and four females, among whom were two Hispanic individuals, seven Caucasians, two Asians and one multiracial person. In roughly eleven COVID-19 convalescent patients and a handful of infection-naive healthy vaccine recipients, the spike-specific CD4+ TCR repertoire before mRNA vaccination was compared with the repertoire after mRNA vaccination. Post-COVID blood samples from convalescent patients were collected a median of roughly 100 days after diagnosis, with a range of roughly 35 to 170 days. Study-wide conclusions, independent of this receptor: Only a relatively small number of convalescent patients were included in the study, and early timepoints following natural infection were not analyzed. Of the vaccine-specific clones in convalescent patients, 304 of 307, or nearly all, reacted only to SARS-CoV-2 spike and did not cross-react with common cold coronaviruses. The median number of SARS-CoV-2-reactive clonotypes rose from fewer than 25 after infection to some 40 after vaccination, but the change was not significant. In convalescent patients, a median 86.3% of post-vaccine SARS-CoV-2-reactive clones were detected only after vaccination, suggesting vaccine-specific priming.

The CDR3 spans 14 residues, from the cysteine through the phenylalanine. Just the 42-base CDR3 DNA is kept, in frame starting at base 1. The sample's treatment or condition label is to be understood as: approximately 10-day PBMC culture with coronavirus spike peptide pools or control peptides (ViraFEST assay). The ViraFEST assay, used in the study, expanded antigen-specific T cells with peptide pools and then identified the expanded clonotypes through TCR sequencing. The convalescent patients' positive SARS-CoV-2 PCR tests fell between March and December 2020, which was before the Alpha, Beta and Delta variants emerged in the United States. PBMCs were cultured at around 2 million per well in IMDM supplemented with roughly 5% human AB serum and about 9.5 IU/ml IL-2, with around 10 ug/ml peptide pools added. Half of the culture medium was replaced with fresh IL-2-containing medium on days 3 and 7. After approximately eleven days of culture, CD4+ T cells were isolated by negative selection using the EasySep CD4+ T cell isolation kit. Ficoll-Paque Plus gradient centrifugation was used to isolate PBMCs from whole blood, and the isolated PBMCs were then either used fresh or cryopreserved at -140C. Triplicate wells were generally used for each culture condition.

Libraries came from PCR. At the Johns Hopkins FTIC core, DNA from the cultured CD4+ T cells underwent TCR sequencing with the Oncomine TCR Beta short-read assay. The QIAamp micro DNA kit was used to extract genomic DNA from the cultured CD4+ T cells. Oncomine TCR Beta libraries from cultured CD4+ T cells were pooled with unique dual indexes and sequenced on an Illumina iSeq 100. On the study's bioinformatics: Non-productive sequences were removed, and CDR3s not starting with C, not ending with F or W, or shorter than 7 amino acids were discarded. Antigen-specific clonotypes were identified using the MANAFEST web application through comparison of peptide-stimulated wells with reference and other culture wells. An FDR below 0.05, an odds ratio above 5, and a productive frequency above 0.1% in at least two of three replicate wells were required for clones to be considered positive. A clonotype was classed as cross-reactive if the clonotype showed significant expansion both in SARS-CoV-2 spike wells and in at least one common cold coronavirus spike condition. CDR3 homology was assessed with Levenshtein distances (stringdist) and unrooted phylogenetic trees (ape) in R version 3.6.1. TCRdb itself trimmed the public reads at Q25 with fastp, ran MiXCR and retained productive beta chains. Every entry covers one CDR3 protein and lists the most common genes and DNA from its rows. The V and J calls and clone size are TCRdb's, not the authors'. Present in this sample are some 11,000 distinct CDR3 sequences, 50% to 75% of which were seen just once. Of the sample, about 13% is held by the ten largest clones.

This clonotype has more than one count but fewer than ten. The clone's antigen remains unknown. No much larger clonotype is one base removed from it; base qualities were not supplied. The material sequenced was CD4+ T cells from blood, cultured in vitro. The chain is made from TRBV21-1 and TRBJ1-2. TRBV21-1 is termed a pseudogene. This TCR came from a human donor who had recovered from COVID-19. The CDR3 region reads CASSWNTTAYGYTF. The bases are TGTGCCAGCAGCTGGAACACGACGGCGTATGGCTACACCTTC.